These 20 T cell receptor beta chains share one sample of origin, sequenced in a study of T cell repertoires in cytomegalovirus infection. TCRdb called the reads again in MiXCR, with one record for every CDR3 protein. Of 510,000 or so distinct CDR3 sequences in the sample, roughly 29% were seen once. Material: PBMCs. These receptors were taken from a human donor in good health (CMV status not recorded). Some clones in this sample may be carry-over from other donors' samples.

In this sample, this clonotype turned up many times. The chain is built from TRBV7-2 and TRBJ2-7, with a possible D match to TRBD1 (6 bases). This CDR3 has 13 amino acids. Trimming left V 8 bases short and J 3 bases short, with 14 bases between. CDR1 and CDR2 (germline): SGHTA, FQGNSA. The DNA for the CDR3 is TGTGCCAGCTCAACGAGCAGGGGCTACGAGCAGTACGTC. Translating it yields CASSTSRGYEQYV.

In its sample, this clonotype was seen many times. This chain uses TRBV7-8 with TRBJ2-5, with 8 bases that match TRBD2. Germline CDR1 is SGHVS and CDR2 is FQNEAQ. The ends lost 1 base at V and 0 bases at J; junction bases unmatched: 4. The CDR3 spans 16 residues. CDR3 coding DNA: TGTGCCAGCAGCTTAGGGAGACTAGCGAACCAAGAGACCCAGTACTTC. Protein sequence: CASSLGRLANQETQYF.

This clonotype was detected a few times. This chain joins TRBV19 and TRBJ1-4, with D possibly matching TRBD1 (5 bases). The V gene lost 11 bases and the J gene lost 15 bases, with 25 bases spanning the gap. The CDR3 consists of 13 residues. Per the germline V gene, CDR1 is LNHDA and CDR2 is SQIVND (reference sequence). The CDR3 DNA reads TGTGCCTCGACGTCAAGGGGAAGTTCAAGAATGTTTTTT. Protein sequence: CASTSRGSSRMFF.

The V gene is TRBV20-1, the J gene TRBJ1-3; the D is unclear. The CDR3 extends over 14 amino acids. The V end was cut by 3 bases, the J end by 0 bases, with 9 bases between. Germline V gives CDR1 DFQATT, CDR2 SNEGSKA (reference sequence). In DNA, the CDR3 is TGCAGTGCTAGTTTCCACCCCTCTGGAAACACCATATATTTT. Translation gives CSASFHPSGNTIYF.

The chain has TRBV25-1 and TRBJ2-5; 9 bases line up with TRBD1. J was trimmed by 0 bases and V by 8 bases; bases with no gene match: 7. This CDR3 spans 15 amino acids. The germline CDR1 and CDR2 sequences are MGHDK and SYGVNS. The chain's CDR3 is CASCLWTGDQETQYF. DNA of the CDR3: TGTGCCAGCTGCCTCTGGACAGGGGACCAAGAGACCCAGTACTTC.

This clonotype was found a few times. The chain uses TRBV5-5 and TRBJ1-1; D perhaps matches TRBD1 (6 bases). The ends were cut back, 3 bases at V and 1 base at J, with 16 bases in the middle. This CDR3 has 16 residues. CDR1 SGHKS and CDR2 YYEKEE come from the germline V gene (reference sequence). The CDR3 spells CASSSVDRSGNTEAFF. The CDR3, as DNA: TGTGCCAGCAGCTCCGTTGACAGGTCGGGGAACACTGAAGCTTTCTTT.

In its sample, this clonotype was seen a few times. This chain connects TRBV7-9 to TRBJ2-1, with 8 bases identical to TRBD2. The CDR3 contains 13 residues. The junction had 5 bases not matched to a gene; V was cut back by 1 base and J by 12 bases. Germline assignment: CDR1 SEHNR and CDR2 FQNEAQ (reference sequence). CDR3 in amino acids: CASSLGSSGPQFF. In DNA, the CDR3 is TGTGCCAGCAGCTTAGGGTCTAGCGGGCCGCAGTTCTTC.

This clonotype appeared once. This rearrangement joins TRBV29-1 to TRBJ2-3; TRBD2 might be the D (5 bases). The CDR3 has 15 residues. Trimming removed 0 bases from V and 2 bases from J, with 12 bases in between. Germline lookup yields CDR1 SQVTM and CDR2 ANQGSEA. The DNA of the CDR3 is TGCAGCGTTGAAGAGGACTCGGTTAACACAGATACGCAGTATTTT. It yields the protein CSVEEDSVNTDTQYF.

The rearrangement links TRBV18 to TRBJ1-4; D ambiguous. V lost 3 bases to trimming and J lost 5 bases, with 10 bases between them. The CDR3 covers 14 residues. CDR1 is KGHSH and CDR2 is LQKENI in the germline V gene. CDR3 nucleotide sequence: TGTGCCAGCTCACCGGTCGGGATCAATGAAAAACTGTTTTTT. Translated: CASSPVGINEKLFF.

CDR3 protein: CASSPIPGQGKYEQYF. The CDR3 DNA is TGTGCCAGCAGCCCCATCCCGGGACAGGGTAAATACGAGCAGTACTTC. This rearrangement joins TRBV7-9 to TRBJ2-7, with 9 bases matching TRBD1. There are 16 residues in the CDR3. Germline V lookup: CDR1 SEHNR, CDR2 FQNEAQ (reference sequence). Losses at the gene ends were 5 bases for V and 4 bases for J; bases not matched to a gene: 12.

The CDR3 reads CSARDLSATNEKLFF. CDR3 nucleotide sequence: TGCAGTGCTAGAGATCTGAGCGCAACTAATGAAAAACTGTTTTTT. The chain joins TRBV20-1 to TRBJ1-4, with D hard to call. V lost 0 bases and J 0 bases, leaving 8 bases between the germline ends. This CDR3 spans 15 amino acids. Germline values: CDR1 DFQATT, CDR2 SNEGSKA (reference sequence).

The chain has TRBV29-1 and TRBJ2-2; D not certain. The V end was cut by 6 bases, the J end by 5 bases, with 7 bases between. CDR3 length: 11 residues. Germline-derived CDR1 and CDR2 are SQVTM and ANQGSEA. In nucleotides, the CDR3 is TGCAGCGTGGTGGGTACCGGGGAGCTGTTTTTT. Translation: CSVVGTGELFF.

The chain joins TRBV6-2 or TRBV6-3 to TRBJ2-5, with TRBD2 matching 8 bases. CDR1 is MNHEY and CDR2 is SVGEGT in the germline V gene. V shed 5 bases, J shed 1 base, and the junction held 15 bases outside the gene matches. The CDR3 is 18 residues long. Here the CDR3 DNA reads TGTGCCAGCAGTCGTTCTCCGCCCAGCGGGGGAACCCAAGAGACCCAGTACTTC. Translation: CASSRSPPSGGTQETQYF.

This clonotype was counted many times. The V gene is TRBV6-1, the J gene TRBJ1-1, with D possibly being TRBD1 (5 bases). The V end was cut by 5 bases, the J end by 8 bases, with 15 bases between. From germline, CDR1 is MNHNS and CDR2 SASEGT. The CDR3 covers 13 residues. This chain's CDR3 is CASSPPAGIEAFF. CDR3 nucleotides: TGTGCCAGCAGTCCACCGGCAGGGATAGAAGCTTTCTTT.

CDR3 sequence reads: CASSQNRGDNSPLHF. CDR3 DNA: TGCGCCAGCAGCCAGAACCGAGGGGATAATTCACCCCTCCACTTT. V is TRBV4-3 and J is TRBJ1-6, with D perhaps matching TRBD1 (5 bases). This CDR3 is 15 amino acids long. The germline V and J ends were trimmed by 3 bases and 5 bases, with 11 bases remaining between them. The V gene's germline CDR1 is LGHNA and CDR2 YSLEER.

This clonotype was counted many times. The V and J genes are TRBV7-6 and TRBJ2-1; 8 bases fit TRBD1. J was trimmed by 7 bases and V by 6 bases; bases with no gene match: 20. The V gene's germline CDR1 is SGHVS and CDR2 FNYEAQ. This CDR3 is built from 18 residues. The CDR3 is CASRPTPPTGDLSNEQFF. As DNA, the CDR3 is TGTGCCAGCAGACCAACCCCACCGACAGGGGATCTTAGTAATGAGCAGTTCTTC.

This clonotype was seen many times. The J gene is TRBJ2-3, the V gene TRBV7-2; 7 positions match TRBD1. The J segment lost 3 bases and the V segment lost 1 base, leaving 1 base of the junction unmatched. Germline V CDR1 and CDR2: SGHTA, FQGNSA. The CDR3 is made up of 14 amino acids. The CDR3 loop is CASSLDRGTDTQYF. Here the CDR3 DNA reads TGTGCCAGCAGCTTAGACAGGGGAACAGATACGCAGTATTTT.

In DNA, the CDR3 is TGTGCCAGCAGGAGTCTTGGGACGGTCTCCTACGAGCAGTACTTC. Translated, it gives CASRSLGTVSYEQYF. The chain is built from TRBV6-1 and TRBJ2-7; D may correspond to TRBD1 or TRBD2 (5 bases each). V was shortened by 6 bases and J by 0 bases, with 15 bases between the two germline ends. The germline V gene has CDR1 MNHNS and CDR2 SASEGT. The CDR3 is 15 residues long.

The table lists this clonotype with a few counts. The chain recombines TRBV20-1 with TRBJ1-1; 9 bases align to TRBD1. The CDR3 loop spans 13 amino acids. The germline V gene encodes CDR1 DFQATT and CDR2 SNEGSKA (reference sequence). V was pared by 6 bases and J by 6 bases, with 8 bases of the junction left unmatched. CDR3 loop: CSAVPGQGSEAFF. The DNA for the CDR3 is TGCAGTGCCGTCCCGGGACAGGGTTCTGAAGCTTTCTTT.

J is TRBJ1-4 and V is TRBV20-1, with 7 bases lining up with TRBD1. There are 16 residues in the CDR3. Germline CDR1 DFQATT, CDR2 SNEGSKA (reference sequence). V lost 2 bases and J lost 3; bases outside the gene matches: 9. CDR3 sequence reads: CSARWAGGWANEKLFF. CDR3 coding DNA: TGCAGTGCTAGATGGGCAGGGGGGTGGGCTAATGAAAAACTGTTTTTT.